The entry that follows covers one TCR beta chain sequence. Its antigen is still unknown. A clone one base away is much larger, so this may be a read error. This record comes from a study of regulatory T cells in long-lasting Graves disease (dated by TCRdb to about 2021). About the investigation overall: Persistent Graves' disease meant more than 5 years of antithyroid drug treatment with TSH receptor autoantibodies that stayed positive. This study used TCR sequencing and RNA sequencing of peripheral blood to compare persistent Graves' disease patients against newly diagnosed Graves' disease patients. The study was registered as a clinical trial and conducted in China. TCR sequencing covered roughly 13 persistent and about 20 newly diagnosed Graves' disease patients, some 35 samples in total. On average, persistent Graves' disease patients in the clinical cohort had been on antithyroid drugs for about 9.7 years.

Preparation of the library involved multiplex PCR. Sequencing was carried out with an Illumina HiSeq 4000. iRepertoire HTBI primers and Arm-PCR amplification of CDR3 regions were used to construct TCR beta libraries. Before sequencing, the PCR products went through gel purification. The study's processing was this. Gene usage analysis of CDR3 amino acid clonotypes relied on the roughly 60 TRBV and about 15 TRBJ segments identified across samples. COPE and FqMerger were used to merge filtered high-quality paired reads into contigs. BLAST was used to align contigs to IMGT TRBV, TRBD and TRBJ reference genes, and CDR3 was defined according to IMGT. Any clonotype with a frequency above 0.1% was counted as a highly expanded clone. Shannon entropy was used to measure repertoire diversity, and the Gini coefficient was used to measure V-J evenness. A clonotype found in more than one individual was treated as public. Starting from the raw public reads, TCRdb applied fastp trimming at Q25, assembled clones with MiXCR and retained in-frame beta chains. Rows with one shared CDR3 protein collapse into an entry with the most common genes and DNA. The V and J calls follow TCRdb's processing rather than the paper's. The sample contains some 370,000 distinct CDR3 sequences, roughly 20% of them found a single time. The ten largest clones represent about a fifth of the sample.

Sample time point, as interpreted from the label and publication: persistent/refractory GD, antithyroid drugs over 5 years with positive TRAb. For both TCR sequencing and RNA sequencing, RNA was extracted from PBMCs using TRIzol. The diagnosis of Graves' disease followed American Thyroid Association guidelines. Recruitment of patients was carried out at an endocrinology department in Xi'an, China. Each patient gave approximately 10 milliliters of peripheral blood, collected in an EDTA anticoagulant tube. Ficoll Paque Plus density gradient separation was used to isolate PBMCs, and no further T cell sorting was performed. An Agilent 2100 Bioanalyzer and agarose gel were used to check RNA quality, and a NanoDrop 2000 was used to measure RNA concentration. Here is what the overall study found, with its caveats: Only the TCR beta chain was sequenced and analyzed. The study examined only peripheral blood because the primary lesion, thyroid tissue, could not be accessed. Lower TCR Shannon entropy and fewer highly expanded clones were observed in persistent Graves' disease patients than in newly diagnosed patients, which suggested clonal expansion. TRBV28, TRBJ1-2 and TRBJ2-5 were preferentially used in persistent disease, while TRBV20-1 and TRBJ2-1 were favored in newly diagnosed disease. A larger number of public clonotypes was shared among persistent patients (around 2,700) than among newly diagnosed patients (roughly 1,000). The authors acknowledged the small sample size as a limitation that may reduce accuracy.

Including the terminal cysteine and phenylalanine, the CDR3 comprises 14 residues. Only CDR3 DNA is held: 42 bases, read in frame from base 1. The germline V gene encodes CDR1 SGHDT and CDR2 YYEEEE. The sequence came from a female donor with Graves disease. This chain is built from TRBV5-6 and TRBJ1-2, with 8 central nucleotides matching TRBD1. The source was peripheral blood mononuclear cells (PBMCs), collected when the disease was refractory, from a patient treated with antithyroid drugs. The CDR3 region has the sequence CASSLDRGVYGCTF. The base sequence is TGTGCCAGCAGCTTGGACAGGGGGGTCTATGGCTGCACCTTC.